This TCR beta chain is from a study of T-cell memory formation after mild COVID-19. Each CDR3 protein is one row after TCRdb ran MiXCR on the 5' RACE reads. The repertoire holds around 150,000 distinct CDR3 sequences, around a tenth seen once, with more than 3.5% in the top ten. What was sequenced was PBMCs or a T cell subset sorted from them (not recorded which). The TCR comes from a young man who had mild COVID-19 (a few samples of this study predate the infection). Cell type and time point are not known.

The CDR3 bases are TGTGCCAGCAGTTCATATACTAGCGGCACAGATACGCAGTATTTT. Encoded protein: CASSSYTSGTDTQYF. The rearrangement uses TRBV12-3 or TRBV12-4 and TRBJ2-3, with 7 bases identical to TRBD2. V lost 4 bases and J lost 1; bases outside the gene matches: 5. This CDR3 is built from 15 residues.